This passage covers 27 T cell receptor beta chains from one sample sequenced in a study of PD-L1 blockade in urothelial cancer. Sequencing used immunoSEQ multiplex PCR; TCRdb keeps in-frame clones, though not all of them. This table has approximately 79,000 clones, around 93% appearing once. Time point reported: peripheral blood 6 weeks after treatment start. The sequences come from PBMCs, collected around atezolizumab (anti-PD-L1) treatment. These receptor sequences come from a woman over 75 with urothelial cancer.

This sequence joins TRBV28 and TRBJ2-7, with 9 positions matching TRBD1. Trimming cost V 8 bases and J 7 bases; bases outside gene matches: 9. The CDR3 extends over 13 amino acids. CDR1 is MDHEN, CDR2 SYDVKM, per germline. The CDR3 DNA sequence: TGTGCCAGCCGAACAGGGGGCTCTTGGGAGCAGTACTTC. Its protein is CASRTGGSWEQYF.

The rearrangement joins TRBV6-5 to TRBJ1-2, with no clear D. CDR3 length equals 15 residues. Looked up from germline, CDR1 is MNHEY and CDR2 is SVGAGI. V was clipped by 5 bases and J by 7 bases, with 20 bases between them. The CDR3 loop is CASSSGEVVKGGYTF. In nucleotides, the CDR3 is TGTGCCAGCAGTAGCGGGGAGGTAGTTAAGGGTGGCTACACCTTC.

This clone was detected once. The chain combines TRBV30 with TRBJ1-5; the match to TRBD1 covers 11 bases. Germline V lookup: CDR1 GTSNPN, CDR2 SVGIG (reference sequence). Trimming took 2 bases from V and 5 from J; bases not matched to a gene: 2. The CDR3 is made up of 14 amino acids. This chain's CDR3 is CAWSTGQGDQPQHF. The CDR3 region has the DNA TGTGCCTGGAGTACGGGACAGGGGGATCAGCCCCAGCATTTT.

This chain links TRBV5-1 with TRBJ2-3; TRBD2 matches 9 bases. This CDR3 region has 15 residues. The germline CDR1 and CDR2 sequences are SGHRS and YFSETQ. Unmatched junction bases numbered 2, after V lost 3 bases and J lost 0 bases. The CDR3 DNA sequence: TGCGCCAGCAGCTCTAGCGGGGCCAGCACAGATACGCAGTATTTT. This translates into CASSSSGASTDTQYF. The full variable domain, completed using reference TRBV5-1 and TRBJ2-3, is KAGVTQTPRYLIKTRGQQVTLSCSPISGHRSVSWYQQTPGQGLQFLFEYFSETQRNKGNFPGRFSGRQFSNSRSEMNVSTLELGDSALYLCASSSSGASTDTQYFGPGTRLTVL.

The rearrangement links TRBV30 to TRBJ1-4; D gene unclear. The V and J ends lost 5 bases and 8 bases respectively, with 12 bases between them. In germline, CDR1 is GTSNPN, CDR2 SVGIG (reference sequence). The CDR3 runs 12 residues. CDR3 residues: CAWGTGKEKLFF. Written as DNA, the CDR3 is TGTGCCTGGGGAACGGGGAAGGAAAAACTGTTTTTT.

The gene calls are TRBV19 and TRBJ2-3; D is undetermined. CDR1 and CDR2 (germline): LNHDA, SQIVND (reference sequence). There are 15 residues in the CDR3. V was pared by 4 bases and J by 2 bases, with 13 bases between. This chain's CDR3 is CASSSPFGPTDTQYF. The CDR3 DNA follows: TGTGCCAGTAGTAGCCCCTTTGGGCCCACAGATACGCAGTATTTT.

The genes are TRBV30 and TRBJ2-1; 7 bases agree with TRBD2. J was trimmed by 2 bases and V by 1 base; bases with no gene match: 8. CDR1 is GTSNPN, CDR2 SVGIG, per germline (reference sequence). The length of the CDR3 is 16 residues. DNA of the CDR3: TGTGCCTGGAGTGGTGATTTAGGGAGGGCCTACAATGAGCAGTTCTTC. This encodes CAWSGDLGRAYNEQFF.

The J gene is TRBJ1-1, the V gene TRBV6-1; D gene unclear. V was pared by 6 bases and J by 11 bases, with 16 bases between. The CDR3 is 12 residues long. CDR1 and CDR2 from the germline V gene are MNHNS and SASEGT. This CDR3 is CASSPPAVRAFF. The CDR3 bases are TGTGCCAGCAGCCCCCCAGCGGTTCGGGCTTTCTTT.

The chain links TRBV28 to TRBJ2-2, with 8 nucleotides matching TRBD2. J gave up 3 bases and V 5 bases, and 8 bases lay outside the gene matches. Germline V lookup: CDR1 MDHEN, CDR2 SYDVKM. This CDR3 spans 16 amino acids. In nucleotides, the CDR3 is TGTGCCAGCAGTCCCGGGGGGGGGCCATACACCGGGGAGCTGTTTTTT. It encodes CASSPGGGPYTGELFF.

The genes are TRBV5-6 and TRBJ1-5; D not certain. CDR1 and CDR2 (germline): SGHDT, YYEEEE. The CDR3 runs 12 residues. V lost 5 bases and J 4 bases, leaving 7 bases between the germline ends. CDR3: CASSQDNQPQHF. CDR3 nucleotides: TGTGCCAGCAGTCAGGATAATCAGCCCCAGCATTTT. The full variable domain, completed using reference TRBV5-6 and TRBJ1-5, is DAGVTQSPTHLIKTRGQQVTLRCSPKSGHDTVSWYQQALGQGPQFIFQYYEEEERQRGNFPDRFSGHQFPNYSSELNVNALLLGDSALYLCASSQDNQPQHFGDGTRLSIL.

The rearrangement links TRBV30 to TRBJ2-5, with D possibly TRBD1 on 5 matching bases. Looked up from germline, CDR1 is GTSNPN and CDR2 is SVGIG (reference sequence). Trimming removed 4 bases at V and 4 bases at J, with 19 bases between. The CDR3 has 15 amino acids. The CDR3 coding sequence is TGTGCCTGGACAAGCCCCCGGACAAGTGGAGAGACCCAGTACTTC. Translated, it gives CAWTSPRTSGETQYF.

The genes are TRBV30 and TRBJ2-1, with D perhaps TRBD2 (6 bases). The V and J ends lost 0 bases and 4 bases respectively, with 19 bases between them. CDR1 GTSNPN and CDR2 SVGIG come from the germline V gene (reference sequence). The CDR3 extends over 17 amino acids. The CDR3 loop is CAWSVPLRGRRYNEQFF. The CDR3 region has the DNA TGTGCCTGGAGTGTACCTCTCCGGGGGAGGCGGTACAATGAGCAGTTCTTC.

V and J are TRBV30 and TRBJ1-1, with D possibly matching TRBD1 (6 bases). Between the trimmed V and J ends, which lost 3 bases and 0 bases, there was a span of 20 bases. The germline gives CDR1 GTSNPN, CDR2 SVGIG (reference sequence). CDR3 size: 17 residues. The CDR3 sequence is CAWRGDTGWVMNTEAFF. The CDR3 DNA follows: TGTGCCTGGAGGGGAGACACAGGGTGGGTAATGAACACTGAAGCTTTCTTT.

This clone was detected once. CDR3 nucleotides: TGTGCCAGCAGTGACGACGTCAGGGCCGAGCAGTACTTC. This sequence encodes CASSDDVRAEQYF. V and J are TRBV25-1 and TRBJ2-7, with TRBD1 as a possible D gene (5 bases). The CDR3 extends over 13 amino acids. Deletions cut 3 bases from V and 6 bases from J, with 12 bases between. CDR1 MGHDK and CDR2 SYGVNS come from the germline V gene.

The chain couples TRBV25-1 to TRBJ1-1; D might be TRBD1 (6 bases). The V and J ends lost 4 bases and 11 bases respectively, with 14 bases between them. This CDR3 region has 12 residues. The V gene's germline CDR1 is MGHDK and CDR2 SYGVNS. This CDR3 reads CASSATGAGAFF. Written as DNA, the CDR3 is TGTGCCAGCAGTGCGACAGGCGCCGGCGCTTTCTTT. The complete variable domain, with remaining parts taken from reference TRBV25-1 and TRBJ1-1, reads EADIYQTPRYLVIGTGKKITLECSQTMGHDKMYWYQQDPGMELHLIHYSYGVNSTEKGDLSSESTVSRIRTEHFPLTLESARPSHTSQYLCASSATGAGAFFGQGTRLTVV.

The chain uses TRBV4-2 and TRBJ2-7, with 7 bases aligning to TRBD2. With 0 bases clipped from V and 6 bases from J, the junction kept 11 bases outside the gene matches. Germline V lookup: CDR1 LGHNA, CDR2 YNFKEQ. The CDR3 sequence is 16 residues long. CDR3 sequence (DNA): TGTGCCAGCAGCCAAGAGAGTAGTGGCGGGAGACGCGAGCAGTACTTC. It specifies CASSQESSGGRREQYF.

This sequence joins TRBV7-3 and TRBJ1-2; 8 nucleotides match TRBD1. The CDR3 consists of 14 residues. CDR1 is SGHTA and CDR2 is FQGTGA in the germline V gene. V dropped 5 bases and J dropped 3; count of bases not matched to a gene: 5. This CDR3 reads CASSVTGADYGYTF. The CDR3 coding sequence is TGTGCCAGCAGCGTGACAGGGGCGGACTATGGCTACACCTTC.

A few counts support this clone. The V call is TRBV11-1, the J call TRBJ1-3; D remains unclear. The CDR3 spans 16 residues. Trimming left V 5 bases short and J 0 bases short, with 14 bases between. Per germline, CDR1 SGHAT and CDR2 FQDESV (reference sequence). DNA of the CDR3: TGTGCCAGCAGCCCGAGAGGGTCCTTCTCTGGAAACACCATATATTTT. As protein: CASSPRGSFSGNTIYF.

This clone was detected only once. V usage is TRBV5-1 and J usage is TRBJ2-1, with 10 bases that match TRBD2. This CDR3 spans 16 amino acids. The V and J ends lost 0 bases and 8 bases, in that order; junction bases with no gene match: 8. From germline, CDR1 is SGHRS and CDR2 YFSETQ. The DNA for the CDR3 is TGCGCCAGCAGCTTGGCCGGGGCTAGCGGGAGATATGAGCAGTTCTTC. Its translation: CASSLAGASGRYEQFF.

The chain recombines TRBV11-2 with TRBJ2-1; 7 positions agree with TRBD2. CDR1 SGHAT and CDR2 FQNNGV come from the germline V gene. The V and J ends lost 5 bases and 0 bases, in that order; junction bases with no gene match: 10. The CDR3 is made up of 17 amino acids. CDR3 in amino acids: CASSRVRAGNSYNEQFF. CDR3 nucleotides: TGTGCCAGCAGCCGAGTAAGAGCGGGGAACTCCTACAATGAGCAGTTCTTC. Full variable domain (missing parts from reference TRBV11-2 and TRBJ2-1): EAGVAQSPRYKIIEKRQSVAFWCNPISGHATLYWYQQILGQGPKLLIQFQNNGVVDDSQLPKDRFSAERLKGVDSTLKIQPAKLEDSAVYLCASSRVRAGNSYNEQFFGPGTRLTVL.

In DNA form, the CDR3 reads TGTGCCAGCAGGAGGATAGCGGAGCAGTTCTTC. It encodes CASRRIAEQFF. The J gene is TRBJ2-1, the V gene TRBV25-1; TRBD2 might be the D (5 bases). The CDR3 is made up of 11 amino acids. CDR1 MGHDK and CDR2 SYGVNS come from the germline V gene. With 6 bases removed from V and 10 bases from J, the gap between germline ends came to 10 bases.

The chain joins TRBV18 to TRBJ2-1; TRBD2 matches at 7 bases. This CDR3 contains 15 residues. Germline CDR1 is KGHSH and CDR2 is LQKENI. The J segment lost 9 bases and the V segment lost 6 bases, leaving 14 bases of the junction unmatched. CDR3 region: CASSTASGKDPEQFF. CDR3 DNA sequence: TGTGCCAGCTCCACCGCGAGCGGGAAGGATCCTGAGCAGTTCTTC.

In this sample, this clone turned up once. The chain carries TRBV16 and TRBJ1-1; D may be TRBD1 (5 bases). Germline V gene sequence: CDR1 KGHSY, CDR2 FQNENV. CDR3 size: 14 residues. Deletions cut 3 bases from V and 6 bases from J, with 14 bases between. CDR3 in amino acids: CASSHGGSSAEAFF. The DNA for the CDR3 is TGTGCCAGCAGCCATGGGGGGAGTTCCGCTGAAGCTTTCTTT.

V is TRBV9 and J is TRBJ2-3; TRBD2 matches at 9 bases. Germline-derived CDR1 and CDR2 are SGDLS and YYNGEE. The CDR3 runs 14 residues. Trimming took 7 bases from V and 3 from J; bases not matched to a gene: 6. The CDR3 DNA is TGTGCCAGCGGACTAGCGTTGACAACAGATACGCAGTATTTT. As protein: CASGLALTTDTQYF.

In the case of this clone: The sample has other DNA sequences that encode this CDR3 too. This sequence joins TRBV9 and TRBJ2-3; TRBD1 is a possible D gene (5 bases). The germline gives CDR1 SGDLS, CDR2 YYNGEE. Trimming took 0 bases from V and 0 from J, leaving 8 bases between them. The CDR3 length is 15 residues. The CDR3, as DNA: TGTGCCAGCAGCGTAGTAGGGGCTAGCACAGATACGCAGTATTTT. It is translated as CASSVVGASTDTQYF.

The CDR3 is CASTRQSNQPQHF. As DNA, the CDR3 is TGCGCCAGCACTAGACAGAGCAATCAGCCCCAGCATTTT. The V call is TRBV10-2, the J call TRBJ1-5; D possibly corresponds to TRBD1 (5 bases). The CDR3 sequence is 13 residues long. Germline assignment: CDR1 WSHSY and CDR2 SAAADI. V shed 7 bases and J shed 1 base, with 8 bases lying between them.

The CDR3 loop reads CASSGYGTSVVNEQFF. CDR3 in DNA: TGTGCCAGCAGTGGGTACGGGACTAGCGTTGTGAATGAGCAGTTCTTC. This chain joins TRBV2 and TRBJ2-1; 10 bases fit TRBD2. The length of the CDR3 is 16 residues. Looked up from germline, CDR1 is SNHLY and CDR2 is FYNNEI. Trimming removed 4 bases from V and 7 bases from J; junction bases left unmatched: 10.